Shown below are 26 T cell receptor beta chains from a single sample sequenced in a study of blood T cell repertoires in COVID-19. This table comes from immunoSEQ multiplex PCR, and its TCRdb copy is limited to in-frame clones, with some not included. The profile covers over 90,000 clones, with more than 70% appearing a single time and 17% taken by the ten largest. Source material: peripheral blood. The receptor set was obtained from a woman over 75 in a cohort sampled during active COVID-19.

V usage is TRBV14 and J usage is TRBJ1-4; 9 bases match TRBD1. Per the germline V gene, CDR1 is SGHDN and CDR2 is FVKESK. The CDR3 is made up of 14 amino acids. With V trimmed by 7 bases and J by 7 bases, 7 bases remained unmatched. The CDR3 nucleotides are TGTGCCAGCAACAACAGGGGGCAGGGTGAAAAACTGTTTTTT. It specifies CASNNRGQGEKLFF. The whole variable domain, filled in from reference TRBV14 and TRBJ1-4, reads EAGVTQFPSHSVIEKGQTVTLRCDPISGHDNLYWYRRVMGKEIKFLLHFVKESKQDESGMPNNRFLAERTGGTYSTLKVQPAELEDSGVYFCASNNRGQGEKLFFGSGTQLSVL.

The gene calls are TRBV18 and TRBJ1-6; D is ambiguous. CDR1 and CDR2 from the germline V gene are KGHSH and LQKENI. The CDR3 has 14 residues. Deletions cut 5 bases from V and 9 bases from J, with 14 bases between. The CDR3 DNA reads as TGTGCCAGCTCAGAAGGACTGAAATTTTCACCCCTCCACTTT. Translation: CASSEGLKFSPLHF.

The chain recombines TRBV11-2 with TRBJ1-4; tentative D call: TRBD1 (6 bases). In germline, CDR1 is SGHAT, CDR2 FQNNGV. The V end lost 1 base, the J end lost 7 bases, and 13 bases lay between the germline ends. This CDR3 is built from 15 residues. The CDR3 DNA reads TGTGCCAGCAGCTTAGGACAGGCCCGAGGTGAAAAACTGTTTTTT. It yields the protein CASSLGQARGEKLFF.

V and J are TRBV7-3 and TRBJ2-1, with 9 bases fitting TRBD2. The germline gives CDR1 SGHTA, CDR2 FQGTGA. The CDR3 runs 14 residues. V lost 4 bases, J lost 10 bases, and 8 bases stayed unmatched. The DNA for the CDR3 is TGTGCCAGCAGCTCAAGCGGGGGGTATCCGGAGCAGTTCTTC. Translating it yields CASSSSGGYPEQFF.

The chain recombines TRBV7-2 with TRBJ1-1, with D tentatively TRBD1 (5 bases). CDR1 SGHTA and CDR2 FQGNSA come from the germline V gene. The CDR3 spans 14 residues. Trimming removed 1 base at V and 0 bases at J, with 6 bases between. The CDR3 DNA is TGTGCCAGCAGCTTAGGGGGGGTGAACACTGAAGCTTTCTTT. It yields the protein CASSLGGVNTEAFF.

The chain employs TRBV2 and TRBJ1-2, with 8 nucleotides matching TRBD1. The V segment lost 5 bases and the J segment 7 bases; nucleotides outside the gene matches: 6. Germline values: CDR1 SNHLY, CDR2 FYNNEI. The CDR3 totals 13 residues. The CDR3 sequence: CASSKDRVSGYTF. The DNA for the CDR3 is TGTGCCAGCAGTAAGGACAGGGTTTCTGGCTACACCTTC.

V gene TRBV5-4 combines with J gene TRBJ2-2, with TRBD2 identical over 8 bases. The CDR3 is 16 residues long. V dropped 0 bases and J dropped 2; count of bases not matched to a gene: 3. Germline CDR1 SGHNT, CDR2 YYREEE (reference sequence). The CDR3 DNA follows: TGTGCCAGCAGCTTGGAACTAGCGGATAACACCGGGGAGCTGTTTTTT. Protein sequence: CASSLELADNTGELFF.

A few counts support this clone. CDR3 region: CASGTEGQRNQPQHF. The CDR3 DNA is TGTGCCAGCGGGACAGAGGGACAGCGGAATCAGCCCCAGCATTTT. This sequence joins TRBV6-5 and TRBJ1-5; 7 nucleotides agree with TRBD1. Germline loops: CDR1 MNHEY, CDR2 SVGAGI. CDR3 length: 15 residues. The ends lost 8 bases at V and 4 bases at J; junction bases unmatched: 11.

The chain has TRBV6-1 and TRBJ2-4; TRBD1 matches 8 bases. CDR1 and CDR2 (germline): MNHNS, SASEGT. J was trimmed by 1 base and V by 2 bases; bases with no gene match: 10. The CDR3 loop spans 18 amino acids. The CDR3 reads CASSESPTGVWAKNIQYF. The CDR3 DNA follows: TGTGCCAGCAGTGAAAGTCCGACAGGGGTGTGGGCCAAAAACATTCAGTACTTC.

J is TRBJ1-6 and V is TRBV6-4; the D is unclear. Trimming removed 5 bases from V and 2 bases from J, with 4 bases in between. Germline lookup yields CDR1 MRHNA and CDR2 SNTAGT. CDR3 length: 13 residues. Here the CDR3 reads CASSQTYNSPLHF. The CDR3 coding sequence is TGTGCCAGCAGTCAGACCTATAATTCACCCCTCCACTTT.

This clone was picked up one time. V usage is TRBV6-5 and J usage is TRBJ2-7; D unclear. The V end lost 10 bases, the J end lost 0 bases, and 7 bases lay between the germline ends. From germline, CDR1 is MNHEY and CDR2 SVGAGI. The CDR3 covers 11 residues. As DNA, the CDR3 is TGTGCCACCCGGTACTCCTACGAGCAGTACTTC. Its translation is CATRYSYEQYF.

This chain joins TRBV3-1 (or the pseudogene TRBV3-2) and TRBJ1-6; a weak D match, TRBD1 (5 bases). This CDR3 comprises 15 residues. V was trimmed by 6 bases and J by 0 bases, leaving 9 bases between them. Looked up from germline, CDR1 is LGHDT and CDR2 is YNNKEL (reference sequence). The CDR3 protein is CASRERGSYNSPLHF. The CDR3 DNA is TGTGCCAGCAGGGAAAGGGGCTCCTATAATTCACCCCTCCACTTT.

V is TRBV28 and J is TRBJ2-2; D is unresolved. The ends were cut back, 8 bases at V and 8 bases at J, with 15 bases in the middle. Germline lookup yields CDR1 MDHEN and CDR2 SYDVKM. The CDR3 spans 13 residues. The CDR3 sequence: CASVSVKEGELFF. DNA for the CDR3: TGTGCCAGCGTATCCGTAAAGGAGGGGGAGCTGTTTTTT.

The J gene is TRBJ2-1, the V gene TRBV5-1; possibly TRBD1 for D (6 bases). From germline, CDR1 is SGHRS and CDR2 YFSETQ. Trimming left V 2 bases short and J 0 bases short, with 9 bases between. This CDR3 has 15 amino acids. CDR3 amino acids: CASSFGQSSYNEQFF. The CDR3 region has the DNA TGCGCCAGCAGCTTCGGACAGAGCTCCTACAATGAGCAGTTCTTC. The variable domain in full, with the rest retrieved from reference TRBV5-1 and TRBJ2-1, is KAGVTQTPRYLIKTRGQQVTLSCSPISGHRSVSWYQQTPGQGLQFLFEYFSETQRNKGNFPGRFSGRQFSNSRSEMNVSTLELGDSALYLCASSFGQSSYNEQFFGPGTRLTVL.

This clone was detected only a few times. The rearrangement links TRBV19 to TRBJ1-4; possible D gene TRBD1, 6 bases. Looked up from germline, CDR1 is LNHDA and CDR2 is SQIVND (reference sequence). The CDR3 totals 14 residues. Trimming removed 5 bases from V and 10 bases from J, with 17 bases in between. CDR3 region: CASSDTGPGGKLFF. Here the CDR3 DNA reads TGTGCCAGTAGTGATACAGGGCCAGGCGGAAAACTGTTTTTT.

This clone appeared once. The chain has TRBV7-2 and TRBJ2-7; 10 bases are a match to TRBD2. CDR1 and CDR2 (germline): SGHTA, FQGNSA. J was trimmed by 2 bases and V by 5 bases; bases with no gene match: 6. This CDR3 spans 15 amino acids. CDR3 bases: TGTGCCAGCAGCCTCAGCGGGGGGGCCGCCTACGAGCAGTACTTC. Translated, it gives CASSLSGGAAYEQYF.

This chain uses TRBV3-1 (or the pseudogene TRBV3-2) with TRBJ1-2; D is unresolved. V was shortened by 4 bases and J by 11 bases, with 32 bases between the two germline ends. This CDR3 contains 18 residues. Germline lookup yields CDR1 LGHDT and CDR2 YNNKEL (reference sequence). The CDR3 DNA follows: TGTGCCAGCAGCCCCCTGGCCCTTGCCAGAATCTTCCCCACCGGGTACACCTTC. It translates to CASSPLALARIFPTGYTF.

V is TRBV29-1 and J is TRBJ2-5; no clear D. Trimming took off 1 base at V and 5 bases at J, with 8 bases between the two ends. The CDR3 is 12 amino acids. The germline gives CDR1 SQVTM, CDR2 ANQGSEA. The CDR3 spells CSVEVVGETQYF. As DNA, the CDR3 is TGCAGCGTTGAAGTGGTCGGGGAGACCCAGTACTTC.

CDR3 coding DNA: TGTGCCAGCAGCCAATTACTAGCGGGAATCGCCGGGGAGCTGTTTTTT. Its translation: CASSQLLAGIAGELFF. This rearrangement joins TRBV14 to TRBJ2-2, with 10 bases lining up with TRBD2. This CDR3 has 16 amino acids. Germline V gene sequence: CDR1 SGHDN, CDR2 FVKESK. After removal of 2 bases from V and 6 bases from J, the junction contained 6 bases not matched to a gene.

V is TRBV12-3 or TRBV12-4 and J is TRBJ1-2; TRBD1 agrees at 7 bases. The J segment lost 3 bases and the V segment lost 8 bases, leaving 6 bases of the junction unmatched. This CDR3 spans 13 amino acids. The CDR3 DNA reads TGTGCCAGCGGCCCCGGGACAGACTATGGCTACACCTTC. It specifies CASGPGTDYGYTF.

The genes are TRBV19 and TRBJ1-5; weak D call: TRBD1 (6 bases). V lost 6 bases, J lost 4 bases, and 16 bases lay in between. Germline CDR1 and CDR2: LNHDA and SQIVND (reference sequence). This CDR3 has 15 amino acids. The CDR3 reads CASRTGTSPNQPQHF. CDR3 nucleotide sequence: TGTGCCAGTAGAACCGGGACAAGCCCTAATCAGCCCCAGCATTTT.

CDR3 sequence (DNA): TGTGCCAGCACCCGTGGATGGACAGGGGAAGGAAACACCATATATTTT. Translating it yields CASTRGWTGEGNTIYF. The chain is built from TRBV2 and TRBJ1-3; 9 bases map to TRBD1. Unmatched junction bases numbered 11, after V lost 7 bases and J lost 4 bases. The CDR3 loop spans 16 amino acids. Germline values: CDR1 SNHLY, CDR2 FYNNEI.

The CDR3 sequence is CASGVGTGNEKLFF. The CDR3 coding sequence is TGTGCCAGCGGGGTCGGGACAGGGAATGAAAAACTGTTTTTT. The chain links TRBV2 to TRBJ1-4; the match to TRBD1 covers 9 bases. The V gene's germline CDR1 is SNHLY and CDR2 FYNNEI. The trim removed 8 bases at V and 5 bases at J, leaving 6 bases unmatched. The CDR3 has 14 residues.

V usage is TRBV9 and J usage is TRBJ2-1; 11 nucleotides line up with TRBD2. CDR1 is SGDLS and CDR2 is YYNGEE in the germline V gene. This CDR3 is built from 15 residues. The trim removed 4 bases at V and 7 bases at J, leaving 7 bases unmatched. The CDR3 spells CASSQTSGARNEQFF. The CDR3, as DNA: TGTGCCAGCAGCCAGACTAGCGGGGCGAGAAATGAGCAGTTCTTC.

The chain uses TRBV6-1 and TRBJ2-1; no clear D. Germline V CDR1 and CDR2: MNHNS, SASEGT. The CDR3 loop spans 16 amino acids. Deletions cut 4 bases from V and 4 bases from J, with 17 bases between. The CDR3 sequence is CASSGRPQQPYNEQFF. The CDR3 DNA sequence: TGTGCCAGCAGTGGGCGGCCCCAACAACCTTACAATGAGCAGTTCTTC.

The genes are TRBV18 and TRBJ2-1; 9 bases are a match to TRBD2. Per germline, CDR1 KGHSH and CDR2 LQKENI. The V and J ends lost 0 bases and 4 bases, in that order; junction bases with no gene match: 13. This CDR3 contains 19 residues. The CDR3: CASSPPRLAGVTRYNEQFF. The CDR3 DNA reads TGTGCCAGCTCACCACCGAGGTTAGCGGGAGTCACGCGGTACAATGAGCAGTTCTTC.